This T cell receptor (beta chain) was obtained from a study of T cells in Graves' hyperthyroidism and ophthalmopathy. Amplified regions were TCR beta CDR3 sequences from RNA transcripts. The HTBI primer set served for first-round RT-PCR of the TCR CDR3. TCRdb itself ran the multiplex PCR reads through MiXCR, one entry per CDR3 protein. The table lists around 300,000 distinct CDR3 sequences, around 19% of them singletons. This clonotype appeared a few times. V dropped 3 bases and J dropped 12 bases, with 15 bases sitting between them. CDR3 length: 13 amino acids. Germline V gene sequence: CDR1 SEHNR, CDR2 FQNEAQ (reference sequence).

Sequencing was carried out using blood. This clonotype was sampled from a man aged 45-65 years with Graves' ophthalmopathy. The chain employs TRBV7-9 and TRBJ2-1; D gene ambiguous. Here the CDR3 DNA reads TGTGCCAGCAGCTTCGTTCGGGCGTTGGGGCAGTTCTTC. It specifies CASSFVRALGQFF.